The TCR beta chain described here comes from a study of shared clonotypes between healthy human individuals. Study-level points and caveats: The study found roughly 5% of naive CD4 clonotypes shared across a handful of donors.

Germline values: CDR1 PRHDT, CDR2 FYEKMQ (reference sequence). With V trimmed by 5 bases and J by 4 bases, 7 bases remained unmatched. This CDR3 is 16 amino acids long. Clones were sequenced by immunoSEQ multiplex PCR, and TCRdb holds only the in-frame ones, with some missing. The profile shows a few million clones, roughly 95% of them singletons. Worth noting for this clone: Its antigen is as yet unknown.

This chain links TRBV13 with TRBJ2-1, with 11 positions matching TRBD2. Sequenced material: naive CD4+ T cells sorted from blood. As to subset: CD45RA+ positively selected. The receptor was derived from a man aged 18-30 years in good health. CDR3 in amino acids: CASSVFGTSGYNEQFF. The CDR3 DNA follows: TGTGCCAGCAGCGTCTTTGGGACTAGCGGTTACAATGAGCAGTTCTTC.